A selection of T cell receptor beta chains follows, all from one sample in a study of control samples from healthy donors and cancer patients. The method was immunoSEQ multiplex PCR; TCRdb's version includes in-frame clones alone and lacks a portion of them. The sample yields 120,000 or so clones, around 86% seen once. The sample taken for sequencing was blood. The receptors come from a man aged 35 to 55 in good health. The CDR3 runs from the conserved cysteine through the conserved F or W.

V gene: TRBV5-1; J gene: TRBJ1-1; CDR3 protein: CASSLAGATEAFF
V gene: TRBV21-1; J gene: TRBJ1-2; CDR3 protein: CASSKVSRQGTYGYTF
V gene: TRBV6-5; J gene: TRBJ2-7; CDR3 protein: CASRSSGGALEQYF
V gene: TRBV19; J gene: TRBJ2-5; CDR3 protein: CASSIVGGGPYQETQYF
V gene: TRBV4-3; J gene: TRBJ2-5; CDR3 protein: CASSQDRDRAETQYF
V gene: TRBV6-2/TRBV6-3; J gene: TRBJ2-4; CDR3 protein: CASSYQMMDRGRVAKNIQYF
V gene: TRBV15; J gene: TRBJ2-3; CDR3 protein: CATSRDLLAGALEDTQYF
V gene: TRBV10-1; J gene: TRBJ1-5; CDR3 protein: CASSDSGNQPQHF
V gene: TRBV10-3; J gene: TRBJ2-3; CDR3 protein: CAITAGTSGPPQYF
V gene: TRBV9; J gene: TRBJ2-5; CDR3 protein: CASSVEGRSQETQYF
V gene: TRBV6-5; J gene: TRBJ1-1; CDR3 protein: CASGGTEAFF
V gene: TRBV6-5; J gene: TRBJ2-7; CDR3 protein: CASRTGYEQYF
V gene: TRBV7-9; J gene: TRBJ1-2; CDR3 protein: CASSGGTGNYGYTF
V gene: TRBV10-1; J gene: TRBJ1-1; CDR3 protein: CASNGPRVTEAFF
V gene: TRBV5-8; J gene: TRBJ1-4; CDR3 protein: CASSLGGRTNEKLFF
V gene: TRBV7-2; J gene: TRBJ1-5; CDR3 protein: CASSGEPNQPQHF
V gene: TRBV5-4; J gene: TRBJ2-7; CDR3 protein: CASSLNLLAGELYEQYF
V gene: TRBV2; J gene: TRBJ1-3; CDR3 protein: CASMGGPGNTIYF
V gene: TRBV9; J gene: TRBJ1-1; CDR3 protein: CASSVVLGTMNTEAFF
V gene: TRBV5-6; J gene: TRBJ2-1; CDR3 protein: CASSSIAESSYNEQFF
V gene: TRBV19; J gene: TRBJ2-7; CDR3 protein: CASRGGSYEQYF
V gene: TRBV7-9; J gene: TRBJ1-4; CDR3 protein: CASSLGRIEKLFF
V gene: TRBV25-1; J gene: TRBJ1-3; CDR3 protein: CASRQSPGGNTIYF
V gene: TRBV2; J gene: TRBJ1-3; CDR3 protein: CASKWAQERNTIYF
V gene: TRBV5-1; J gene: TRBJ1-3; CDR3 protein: CASSLGGIATSSGNTIYF
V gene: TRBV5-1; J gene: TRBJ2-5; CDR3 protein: CASRVGQAETQYF
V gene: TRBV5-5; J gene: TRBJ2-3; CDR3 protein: CASSSQVAGARTDTQYF
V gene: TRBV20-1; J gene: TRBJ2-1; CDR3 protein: CSASIPSRGHEQFF
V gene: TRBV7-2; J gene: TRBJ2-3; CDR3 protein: CASSYPWVDTQYF
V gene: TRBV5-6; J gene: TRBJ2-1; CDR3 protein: CASSLGDVGSGNEQFF
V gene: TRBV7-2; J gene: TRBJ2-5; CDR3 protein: CASSTRTDLWETQYF
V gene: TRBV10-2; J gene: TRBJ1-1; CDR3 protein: CASSVREPLNTEAFF
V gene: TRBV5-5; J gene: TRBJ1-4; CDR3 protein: CASSLFTGAKEKLFF
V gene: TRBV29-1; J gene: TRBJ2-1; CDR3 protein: CSVEGGTSGGANYNEQFF
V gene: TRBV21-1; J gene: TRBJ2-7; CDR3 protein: CASSASGTATYEQYF
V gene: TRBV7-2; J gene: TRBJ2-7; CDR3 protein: CASSSYSYEQYF
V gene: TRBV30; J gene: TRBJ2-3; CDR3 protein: CAWSLAGGLDTQYF
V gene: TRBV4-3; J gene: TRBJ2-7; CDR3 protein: CASSQGGGDYEQYF
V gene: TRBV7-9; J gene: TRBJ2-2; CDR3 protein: CASSPLGGLQGSGELFF
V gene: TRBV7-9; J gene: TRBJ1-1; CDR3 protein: CASSRQSEAFF
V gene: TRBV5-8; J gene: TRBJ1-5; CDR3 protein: CASSLGANVLHNQPQHF
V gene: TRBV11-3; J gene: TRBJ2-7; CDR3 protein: CASSRRSGASYEQYF
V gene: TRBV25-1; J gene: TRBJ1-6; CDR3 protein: CASRGQGSAPLHF
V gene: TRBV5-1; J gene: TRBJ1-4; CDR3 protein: CASSLDPDAATNEKLFF
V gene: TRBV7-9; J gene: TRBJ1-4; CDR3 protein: CASSLIRGWTNEKLFF
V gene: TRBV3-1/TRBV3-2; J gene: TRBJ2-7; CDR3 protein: CASSHLRSEQYF
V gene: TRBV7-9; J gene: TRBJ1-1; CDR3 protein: CASSLGSGTGPMNTEAFF
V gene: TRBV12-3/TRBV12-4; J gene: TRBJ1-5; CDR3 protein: CASSTGISQPQHF
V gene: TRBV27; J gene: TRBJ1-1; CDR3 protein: CASSPTEYTEAFF
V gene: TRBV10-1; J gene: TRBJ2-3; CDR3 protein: CASSEWGGGDTQYF
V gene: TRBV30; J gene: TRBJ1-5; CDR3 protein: CASGRNQPQHF
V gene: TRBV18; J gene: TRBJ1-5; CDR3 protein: CASSRSGNQPQHF
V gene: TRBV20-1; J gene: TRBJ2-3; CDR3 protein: CSAREAITQYF
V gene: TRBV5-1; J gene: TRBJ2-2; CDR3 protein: CASSLLEGATGELFF
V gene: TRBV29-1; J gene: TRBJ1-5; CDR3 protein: CSVAGTGFNQPQHF